These T cell receptor beta chains were read from a single sample in a study of blood T cell repertoires in COVID-19. TCRdb keeps only in-frame clones here, not all; method: immunoSEQ multiplex PCR. The sample contains 110,000 or so clones, about 90% of which appear only once. Specimen: peripheral blood. These receptors all stem from a human donor in a cohort sampled during active COVID-19. CDR3s leave out the opening cysteine and the closing phenylalanine or tryptophan. The order of the fields is V gene, D gene, J gene, clone size, CDR3 protein. A D gene is named only where the DNA matches it firmly. Not every row has a clone size; where given, it reads once, few, many or a size class.

>TRBV6-5|TRBD1|TRBJ2-7|-
ASSYRTGGYEQY
>TRBV6-2/TRBV6-3|-|TRBJ2-5|-
ASSYPDSQETQY
>TRBV6-6|TRBD2|TRBJ2-3|-
ASSTWTSGVEDTQY
>TRBV4-2|TRBD2|TRBJ2-7|-
ASSQDQVALAGGSYEQY
>TRBV7-2|-|TRBJ1-1|few
ASSLQQGMNTEAF
>TRBV19|TRBD2|TRBJ2-7|-
ASSSAGGNGEQY
>TRBV5-1|TRBD2|TRBJ2-1|-
ASSAGPGGGEQF
>TRBV7-2|TRBD2|TRBJ2-1|-
ASSLVGLAGGNNEQF
>TRBV18|TRBD1|TRBJ2-2|-
ASSVTGTGDYTGELF
>TRBV5-1|TRBD2|TRBJ2-3|-
ASSLEAVSGRLIDTQY
>TRBV27|-|TRBJ1-5|-
ASSFGGEPQH
>TRBV6-2/TRBV6-3|TRBD2|TRBJ2-1|-
ASSYLAGRGDEQF
>TRBV5-4|-|TRBJ2-1|few
ASSLAGGRDNEQF
>TRBV18|TRBD1|TRBJ2-7|-
ASSLDRGLEQY
>TRBV5-4|TRBD2|TRBJ2-7|-
ASSWYSSGSFYEQY
>TRBV4-1|-|TRBJ1-3|once
ASSQVQGRTGNTIY
>TRBV6-1|TRBD1|TRBJ2-3|-
ASSGRQGTVMDTQY
>TRBV4-2|-|TRBJ1-5|-
ASSLETGQRGGNQPQH
>TRBV9|TRBD2|TRBJ2-5|-
ASSDPGTGSTSGSRSQETQY
>TRBV20-1|-|TRBJ2-7|-
SGRQVYEQY
>TRBV25-1|TRBD1|TRBJ1-2|-
ASSEWGDRNYGYT
>TRBV18|-|TRBJ2-2|once
ASSPPGARTGELF
>TRBV27|-|TRBJ1-1|-
ASSRQGILNTEAF
>TRBV28|-|TRBJ2-1|once
ASSLEGTYNEQF
>TRBV11-3|-|TRBJ2-2|-
ASSLDGTGELF
>TRBV19|TRBD2|TRBJ2-1|-
ASSFRAGDEQF
>TRBV9|TRBD1|TRBJ2-2|-
ASSALSGQGAQSTGELF
>TRBV6-5|-|TRBJ2-7|-
ASSFSRAPGAYEQY
>TRBV7-6|-|TRBJ2-5|-
ASSPQWGEKETQY
>TRBV4-1|TRBD1|TRBJ2-7|-
ASSQDTGTGDSYEQY
>TRBV5-6|TRBD2|TRBJ2-3|-
ASSLGSLAGAPDTQY
>TRBV2|TRBD2|TRBJ2-1|-
ASSPGLAMSNEQF
>TRBV9|TRBD2|TRBJ2-7|-
ASSVGLAGEYEQY
>TRBV19|-|TRBJ1-5|-
ASSSRENQPQH
>TRBV3-1/TRBV3-2|TRBD2|TRBJ2-5|-
ASSHPGTSGTSSQETQY